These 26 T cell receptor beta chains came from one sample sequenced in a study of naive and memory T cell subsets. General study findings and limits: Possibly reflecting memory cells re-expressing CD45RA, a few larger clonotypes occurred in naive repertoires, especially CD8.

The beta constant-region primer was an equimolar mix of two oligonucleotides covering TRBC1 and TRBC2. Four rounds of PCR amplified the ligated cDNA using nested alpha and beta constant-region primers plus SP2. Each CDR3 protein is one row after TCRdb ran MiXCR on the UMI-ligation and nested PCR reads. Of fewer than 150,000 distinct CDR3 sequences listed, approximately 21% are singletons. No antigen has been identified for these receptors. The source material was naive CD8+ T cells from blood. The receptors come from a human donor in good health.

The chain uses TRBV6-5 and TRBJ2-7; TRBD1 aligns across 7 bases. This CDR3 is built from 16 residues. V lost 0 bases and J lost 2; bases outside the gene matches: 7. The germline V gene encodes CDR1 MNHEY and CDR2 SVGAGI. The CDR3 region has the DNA TGTGCCAGCAGTTACTCGAAGGGGGCCCTAGCCTACGAGCAGTACTTC. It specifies CASSYSKGALAYEQYF.

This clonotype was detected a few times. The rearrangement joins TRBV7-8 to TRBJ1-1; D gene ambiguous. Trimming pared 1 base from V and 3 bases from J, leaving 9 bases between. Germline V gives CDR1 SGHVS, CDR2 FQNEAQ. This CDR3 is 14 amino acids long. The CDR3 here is CASSLGRRDTEAFF. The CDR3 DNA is TGTGCCAGCAGCTTAGGTAGGCGGGACACTGAAGCTTTCTTT.

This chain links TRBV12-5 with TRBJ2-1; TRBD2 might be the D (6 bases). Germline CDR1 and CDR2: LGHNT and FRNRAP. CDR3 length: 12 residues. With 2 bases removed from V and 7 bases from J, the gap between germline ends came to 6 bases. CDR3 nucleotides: TGTGCTAGTGGTTTGAGCGGGAATGAGCAGTTCTTC. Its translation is CASGLSGNEQFF.

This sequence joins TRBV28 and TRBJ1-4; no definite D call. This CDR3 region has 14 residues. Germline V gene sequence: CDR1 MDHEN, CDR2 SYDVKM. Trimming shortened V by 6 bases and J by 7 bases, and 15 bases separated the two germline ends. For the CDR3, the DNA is TGTGCCAGCAGCCCCACCCAGCGATTTGAAAAACTGTTTTTT. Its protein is CASSPTQRFEKLFF.

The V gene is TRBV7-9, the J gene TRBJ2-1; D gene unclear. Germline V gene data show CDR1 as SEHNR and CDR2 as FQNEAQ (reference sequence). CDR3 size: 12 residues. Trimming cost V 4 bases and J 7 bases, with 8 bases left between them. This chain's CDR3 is CASSWAVNEQFF. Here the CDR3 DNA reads TGTGCCAGCAGCTGGGCCGTAAATGAGCAGTTCTTC.

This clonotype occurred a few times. The CDR3 spells CSVEAGGSYEQYF. The CDR3 DNA follows: TGCAGCGTTGAAGCAGGGGGCTCCTACGAGCAGTACTTC. The chain is built from TRBV29-1 and TRBJ2-7, with TRBD1 matching over 7 bases. The CDR3 runs 13 residues. Germline V lookup: CDR1 SQVTM, CDR2 ANQGSEA. J gave up 0 bases and V 1 base, and 0 bases lay outside the gene matches.

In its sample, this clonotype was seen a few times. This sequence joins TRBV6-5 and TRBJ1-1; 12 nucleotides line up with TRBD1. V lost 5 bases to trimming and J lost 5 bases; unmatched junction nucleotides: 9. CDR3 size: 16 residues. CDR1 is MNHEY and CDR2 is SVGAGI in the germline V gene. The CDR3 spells CASSGTGGTNPTEAFF. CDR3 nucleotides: TGTGCCAGCAGTGGGACAGGGGGCACGAATCCAACTGAAGCTTTCTTT.

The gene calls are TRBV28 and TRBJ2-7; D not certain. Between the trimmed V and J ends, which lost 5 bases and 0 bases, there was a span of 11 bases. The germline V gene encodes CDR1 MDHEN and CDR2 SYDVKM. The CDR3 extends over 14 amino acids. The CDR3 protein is CASSLGISSYEQYF. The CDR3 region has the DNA TGTGCCAGCAGTCTAGGAATTAGCTCCTACGAGCAGTACTTC.

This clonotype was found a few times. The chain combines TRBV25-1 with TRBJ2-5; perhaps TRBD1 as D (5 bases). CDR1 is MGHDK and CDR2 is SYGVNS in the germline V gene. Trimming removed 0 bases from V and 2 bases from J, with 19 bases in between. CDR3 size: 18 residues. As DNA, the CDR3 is TGTGCCAGCAGTGAATATTTTGTAGTACAGGCGCTACAAGAGACCCAGTACTTC. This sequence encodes CASSEYFVVQALQETQYF. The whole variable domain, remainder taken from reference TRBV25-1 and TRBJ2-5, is EADIYQTPRYLVIGTGKKITLECSQTMGHDKMYWYQQDPGMELHLIHYSYGVNSTEKGDLSSESTVSRIRTEHFPLTLESARPSHTSQYLCASSEYFVVQALQETQYFGPGTRLLVL.

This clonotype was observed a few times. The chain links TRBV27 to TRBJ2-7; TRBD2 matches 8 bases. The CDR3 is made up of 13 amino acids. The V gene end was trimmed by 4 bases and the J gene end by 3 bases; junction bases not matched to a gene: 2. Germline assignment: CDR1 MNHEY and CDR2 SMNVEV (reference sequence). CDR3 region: CASSSGGFYEQYF. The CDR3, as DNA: TGTGCCAGCAGTTCGGGAGGGTTCTACGAGCAGTACTTC.

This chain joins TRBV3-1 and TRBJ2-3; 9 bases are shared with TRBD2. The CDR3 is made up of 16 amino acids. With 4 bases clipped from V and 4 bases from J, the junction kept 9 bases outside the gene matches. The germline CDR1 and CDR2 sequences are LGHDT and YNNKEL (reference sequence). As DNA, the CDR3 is TGTGCCAGCAGCCTCTTGGTGGCGGGAGGGCCAGATACGCAGTATTTT. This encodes CASSLLVAGGPDTQYF.

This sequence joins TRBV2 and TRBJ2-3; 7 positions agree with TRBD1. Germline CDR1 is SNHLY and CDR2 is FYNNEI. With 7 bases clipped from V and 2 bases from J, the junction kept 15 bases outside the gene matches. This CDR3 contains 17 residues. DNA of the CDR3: TGTGCCAGCACATTTTCGGTTCATACAGGGGTCACAGATACGCAGTATTTT. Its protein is CASTFSVHTGVTDTQYF. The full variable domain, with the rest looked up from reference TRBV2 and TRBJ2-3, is EPEVTQTPSHQVTQMGQEVILRCVPISNHLYFYWYRQILGQKVEFLVSFYNNEISEKSEIFDDQFSVERPDGSNFTLKIRSTKLEDSAMYFCASTFSVHTGVTDTQYFGPGTRLTVL.

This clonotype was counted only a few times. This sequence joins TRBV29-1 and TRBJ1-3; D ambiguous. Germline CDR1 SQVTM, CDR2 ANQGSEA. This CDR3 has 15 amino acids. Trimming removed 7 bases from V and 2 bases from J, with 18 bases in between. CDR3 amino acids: CSELGRGITGNTIYF. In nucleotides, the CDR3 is TGCAGCGAATTAGGACGGGGAATAACTGGAAACACCATATATTTT.

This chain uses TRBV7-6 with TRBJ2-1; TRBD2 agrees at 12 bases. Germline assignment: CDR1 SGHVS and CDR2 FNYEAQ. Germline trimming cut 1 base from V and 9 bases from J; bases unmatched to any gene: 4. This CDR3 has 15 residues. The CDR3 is CASSLEGLAGTEQFF. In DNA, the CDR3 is TGTGCCAGCAGCTTAGAGGGACTAGCGGGCACTGAGCAGTTCTTC.

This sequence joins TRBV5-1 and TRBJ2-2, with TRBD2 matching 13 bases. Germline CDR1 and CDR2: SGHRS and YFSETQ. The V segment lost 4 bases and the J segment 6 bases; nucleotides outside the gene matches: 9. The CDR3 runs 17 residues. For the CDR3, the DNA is TGCGCCAGCAGCGCTTTACTAGCGGGAGGGCCCCCCGGGGAGCTGTTTTTT. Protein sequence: CASSALLAGGPPGELFF.

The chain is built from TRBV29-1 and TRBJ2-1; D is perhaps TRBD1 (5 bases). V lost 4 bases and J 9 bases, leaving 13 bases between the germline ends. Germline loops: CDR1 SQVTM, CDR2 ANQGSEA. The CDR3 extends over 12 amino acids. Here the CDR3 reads CSVGQPEGEQFF. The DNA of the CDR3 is TGCAGCGTTGGACAGCCCGAAGGTGAGCAGTTCTTC.

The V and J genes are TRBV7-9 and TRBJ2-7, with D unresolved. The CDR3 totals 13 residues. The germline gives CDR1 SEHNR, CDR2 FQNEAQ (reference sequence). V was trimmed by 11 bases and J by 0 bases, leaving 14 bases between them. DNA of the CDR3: TGTGCCGCCCGGCAGCCCAGCTCCTACGAGCAGTACTTC. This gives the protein CAARQPSSYEQYF.

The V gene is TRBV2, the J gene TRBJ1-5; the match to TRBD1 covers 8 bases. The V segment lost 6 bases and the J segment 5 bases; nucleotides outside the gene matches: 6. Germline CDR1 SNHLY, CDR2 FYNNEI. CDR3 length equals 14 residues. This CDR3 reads CASRDRGGDQPQHF. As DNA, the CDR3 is TGTGCCAGCAGAGACAGGGGTGGCGATCAGCCCCAGCATTTT.

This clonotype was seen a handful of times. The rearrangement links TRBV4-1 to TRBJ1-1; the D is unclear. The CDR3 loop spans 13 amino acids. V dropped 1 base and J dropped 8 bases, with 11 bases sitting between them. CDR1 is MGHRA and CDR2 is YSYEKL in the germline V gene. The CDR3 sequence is CASSQGAKLEAFF. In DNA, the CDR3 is TGCGCCAGCAGCCAAGGGGCTAAGTTAGAAGCTTTCTTT.

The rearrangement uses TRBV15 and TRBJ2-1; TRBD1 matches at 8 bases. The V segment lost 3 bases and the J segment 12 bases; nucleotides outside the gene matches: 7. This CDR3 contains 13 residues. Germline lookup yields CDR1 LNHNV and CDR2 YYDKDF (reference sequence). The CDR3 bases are TGTGCCACCAGCAGGATGGACAGGGAAGGGCAGTTCTTC. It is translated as CATSRMDREGQFF.

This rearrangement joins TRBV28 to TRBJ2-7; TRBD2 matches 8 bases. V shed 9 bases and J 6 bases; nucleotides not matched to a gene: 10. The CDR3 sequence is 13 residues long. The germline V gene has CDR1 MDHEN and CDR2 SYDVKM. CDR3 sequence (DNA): TGTGCCAGTAACTCCCGGGGGGGGGTCGAGCAGTACTTC. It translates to CASNSRGGVEQYF.

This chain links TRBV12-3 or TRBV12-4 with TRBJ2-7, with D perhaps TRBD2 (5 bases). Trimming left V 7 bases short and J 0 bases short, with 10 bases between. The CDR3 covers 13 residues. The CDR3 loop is CASTQRSSYEQYF. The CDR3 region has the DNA TGTGCCAGCACTCAGCGGAGCTCCTACGAGCAGTACTTC.

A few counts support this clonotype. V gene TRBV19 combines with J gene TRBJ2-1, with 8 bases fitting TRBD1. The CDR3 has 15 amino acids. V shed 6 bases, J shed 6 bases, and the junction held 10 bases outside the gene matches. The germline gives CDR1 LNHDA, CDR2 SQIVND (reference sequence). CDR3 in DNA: TGTGCCAGTAGGGAAGCAGGGGGCATCGGCAATGAGCAGTTCTTC. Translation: CASREAGGIGNEQFF.

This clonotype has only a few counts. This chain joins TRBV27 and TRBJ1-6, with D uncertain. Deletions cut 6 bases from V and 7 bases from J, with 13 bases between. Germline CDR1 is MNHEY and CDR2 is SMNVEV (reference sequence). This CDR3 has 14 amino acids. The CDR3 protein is CASSLGLGNSPLHF. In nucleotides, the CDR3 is TGTGCCAGCAGCCTCGGCCTTGGGAATTCACCCCTCCACTTT.

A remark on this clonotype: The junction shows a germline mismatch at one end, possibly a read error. The CDR3, as DNA: TGTGCCATCCGTGAACCCGGGACTAGCTACAATGAGCAGTTCTTC. Protein product: CAIREPGTSYNEQFF. The chain couples TRBV10-3 to TRBJ2-1; 8 nucleotides match TRBD2. Germline V gene data show CDR1 as ENHRY and CDR2 as SYGVKD. The CDR3 has 15 amino acids.

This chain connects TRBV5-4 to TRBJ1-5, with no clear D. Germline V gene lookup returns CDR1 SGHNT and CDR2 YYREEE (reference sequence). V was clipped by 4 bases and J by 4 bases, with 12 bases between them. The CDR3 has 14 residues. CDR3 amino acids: CASSVDGTNQPQHF. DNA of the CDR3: TGTGCCAGCAGCGTGGACGGTACAAATCAGCCCCAGCATTTT.